Below, 24 T cell receptor beta chains from the same sample are listed, as sequenced in a study of CD8+ T cells in alopecia areata (dated by TCRdb to the late 2010s). The library was prepared using the immunoSEQ multiplex PCR assay. For TCR sequencing, RNA was extracted from every sample and reverse transcribed into cDNA to serve as template. TCRdb took over this immuneACCESS table, retaining in-frame rearrangements with V and J assigned. Such tables are incomplete; in checked studies, under half of the missing clones stem from an unresolved V gene, and the remainder is unexplained. The sample table contains 120,000 or so clones; only one count was recorded for roughly 68% of them. 2.5% to 3% of the sample belongs to the ten largest clones. The specimen was CD4+ T cells sorted from blood. Receptors were obtained from a human donor in good health.

This chain links TRBV7-2 with TRBJ2-7, with D tentatively TRBD2 (5 bases). Trimming took 0 bases from V and 5 from J, leaving 8 bases between them. The CDR3 extends over 13 amino acids. Germline V gene lookup returns CDR1 SGHTA and CDR2 FQGNSA. CDR3 DNA: TGTGCCAGCAGCTTAGCGGTCGGGGACGAGCAGTACTTC. This encodes CASSLAVGDEQYF.

The chain carries TRBV30 and TRBJ2-7, with D possibly matching TRBD2 (5 bases). Trimming cost V 2 bases and J 6 bases, with 8 bases left between them. The germline V gene encodes CDR1 GTSNPN and CDR2 SVGIG (reference sequence). This CDR3 has 11 residues. In DNA form, the CDR3 reads TGTGCCTGGAGTTGGCGGGCCGAGCAGTACTTC. Its translation: CAWSWRAEQYF. The full variable domain, completed using reference TRBV30 and TRBJ2-7, is SQTIHQWPATLVQPVGSPLSLECTVEGTSNPNLYWYRQAAGRGLQLLFYSVGIGQISSEVPQNLSASRPQDRQFILSSKKLLLSDSGFYLCAWSWRAEQYFGPGTRLTVT.

The chain recombines TRBV2 with TRBJ2-1; D possibly corresponds to TRBD2 (5 bases). With 8 bases removed from V and 0 bases from J, the gap between germline ends came to 8 bases. CDR1 and CDR2 from the germline V gene are SNHLY and FYNNEI. This CDR3 comprises 13 residues. CDR3 coding DNA: TGTGCCAGCTTGAGGGACTCCTACAATGAGCAGTTCTTC. Translation gives CASLRDSYNEQFF.

This sequence joins TRBV7-2 and TRBJ2-7, with 9 bases fitting TRBD1. V lost 0 bases to trimming and J lost 1 base; unmatched junction nucleotides: 1. The CDR3 consists of 15 residues. Germline CDR1 reads SGHTA; CDR2 reads FQGNSA. CDR3 coding DNA: TGTGCCAGCAGCTTAGCCGGGACAGGGTCCTACGAGCAGTACTTC. It specifies CASSLAGTGSYEQYF.

The chain couples TRBV2 to TRBJ1-2, with D possibly TRBD1 on 5 matching bases. From germline, CDR1 is SNHLY and CDR2 FYNNEI. The CDR3 consists of 15 residues. V dropped 8 bases and J dropped 0 bases, with 16 bases sitting between them. CDR3 amino acids: CASRFEGTANYGYTF. CDR3 nucleotide sequence: TGTGCCAGCCGCTTTGAGGGGACCGCTAACTATGGCTACACCTTC.

The chain couples TRBV29-1 to TRBJ1-2; 7 positions match TRBD1. From germline, CDR1 is SQVTM and CDR2 ANQGSEA. The ends lost 7 bases at V and 7 bases at J; junction bases unmatched: 6. The CDR3 is 11 amino acids. The CDR3 DNA sequence: TGCAGCGATACGACAGGGTTTGGCTACACCTTC. Translating gives CSDTTGFGYTF.

V usage is TRBV2 and J usage is TRBJ1-1; 7 nucleotides agree with TRBD1. With 5 bases clipped from V and 5 bases from J, the junction kept 8 bases outside the gene matches. CDR3 size: 14 residues. CDR1 and CDR2 from the germline V gene are SNHLY and FYNNEI. DNA of the CDR3: TGTGCCAGCAGTCTACGTGCACAGGGGACTGAAGCTTTCTTT. It codes for CASSLRAQGTEAFF.

This clone was counted between two and nine times. V usage is TRBV18 and J usage is TRBJ1-5; possibly TRBD1 for D (5 bases). CDR1 is KGHSH, CDR2 LQKENI, per germline. The germline V and J ends were trimmed by 2 bases and 4 bases, with 6 bases remaining between them. The CDR3 runs to 13 residues. CDR3 sequence: CASSPDRNQPQHF. For the CDR3, the DNA is TGTGCCAGCTCACCAGACAGAAATCAGCCCCAGCATTTT.

V and J are TRBV2 and TRBJ2-3; possibly TRBD1 for D (5 bases). V was pared by 2 bases and J by 0 bases, with 15 bases between. This CDR3 contains 17 residues. Germline CDR1 reads SNHLY; CDR2 reads FYNNEI. CDR3 DNA sequence: TGTGCCAGCAGTGAATTAGGTCCAGGGTGGAGCACAGATACGCAGTATTTT. Protein: CASSELGPGWSTDTQYF.

The genes are TRBV30 and TRBJ1-6; 8 nucleotides align to TRBD1. The CDR3 is 13 residues long. Germline CDR1 reads GTSNPN; CDR2 reads SVGIG (reference sequence). With 1 base clipped from V and 9 bases from J, the junction kept 2 bases outside the gene matches. CDR3 DNA sequence: TGTGCCTGGAGTGGACAGGGGTCTTCACCCCTCCACTTT. This codes for CAWSGQGSSPLHF.

This chain links TRBV7-2 with TRBJ1-2; no clear D. The germline V gene has CDR1 SGHTA and CDR2 FQGNSA. The CDR3 extends over 13 amino acids. Trimming pared 4 bases from V and 7 bases from J, leaving 13 bases between. The CDR3 nucleotides read TGTGCCAGCAGCTCCTTCGACCTGGGTGGCTACACCTTC. It is translated as CASSSFDLGGYTF. Combining the CDR3 with reference TRBV7-2 and TRBJ1-2 gives the whole variable domain GAGVSQSPSNKVTEKGKDVELRCDPISGHTALYWYRQSLGQGLEFLIYFQGNSAPDKSGLPSDRFSAERTGGSVSTLTIQRTQQEDSAVYLCASSSFDLGGYTFGSGTRLTVV.

V gene TRBV4-1 combines with J gene TRBJ2-7, with 11 bases that match TRBD2. The CDR3 runs to 16 residues. V dropped 3 bases and J dropped 4; count of bases not matched to a gene: 8. Germline CDR1 and CDR2: MGHRA and YSYEKL. Here the CDR3 reads CASSHSRTSGPYEQYF. CDR3 coding DNA: TGCGCCAGCAGCCATTCCAGGACTAGCGGGCCATACGAGCAGTACTTC.

This clone was seen only a few times. The V and J genes are TRBV30 and TRBJ2-3, with D perhaps matching TRBD1 or TRBD2 (5 bases each). Per the germline V gene, CDR1 is GTSNPN and CDR2 is SVGIG (reference sequence). The length of the CDR3 is 15 residues. Trimming removed 1 base at V and 3 bases at J, with 14 bases between. This CDR3 reads CAWSGRRQRTDTQYF. CDR3 DNA: TGTGCCTGGAGTGGCCGGAGACAGCGGACAGATACGCAGTATTTT. The entire variable domain, with the rest obtained from reference TRBV30 and TRBJ2-3, is as follows: SQTIHQWPATLVQPVGSPLSLECTVEGTSNPNLYWYRQAAGRGLQLLFYSVGIGQISSEVPQNLSASRPQDRQFILSSKKLLLSDSGFYLCAWSGRRQRTDTQYFGPGTRLTVL.

The chain carries TRBV6-6 and TRBJ1-1, with D tentatively TRBD1 (6 bases). Trimming cost V 8 bases and J 7 bases, with 20 bases left between them. Germline CDR1 and CDR2: MNHNY and SVGAGI (reference sequence). This CDR3 spans 14 amino acids. CDR3 sequence (DNA): TGTGCCAGCTCTTATTGGGGGCAGCCAGATGAAGCTTTCTTT. This encodes CASSYWGQPDEAFF.

This clone has a count of ten or more. The chain employs TRBV14 and TRBJ2-5; D gene uncertain. Looked up from germline, CDR1 is SGHDN and CDR2 is FVKESK. There are 11 residues in the CDR3. The ends were cut back, 1 base at V and 8 bases at J, with 5 bases in the middle. CDR3 DNA sequence: TGTGCCAGCAGCCAAGGGACCACCCAGTACTTC. Its translation: CASSQGTTQYF.

This rearrangement joins TRBV30 to TRBJ2-1; TRBD2 aligns across 9 bases. V shed 5 bases, J shed 7 bases, and the junction held 0 bases outside the gene matches. This CDR3 has 11 amino acids. Per germline, CDR1 GTSNPN and CDR2 SVGIG (reference sequence). Here the CDR3 reads CAWLAGNEQFF. DNA of the CDR3: TGTGCCTGGCTAGCGGGGAATGAGCAGTTCTTC.

CDR3 sequence: CSVVALNTEAFF. In DNA, the CDR3 is TGCAGCGTTGTGGCCCTGAACACTGAAGCTTTCTTT. The chain has TRBV29-1 and TRBJ1-1; D unclear. Between the trimmed V and J ends, which lost 4 bases and 0 bases, there was a span of 6 bases. From germline, CDR1 is SQVTM and CDR2 ANQGSEA. CDR3 length: 12 residues.

J is TRBJ1-2 and V is TRBV6-6; D is possibly TRBD1 (5 bases). There are 13 residues in the CDR3. V was trimmed by 2 bases and J by 3 bases, leaving 7 bases between them. Germline V gene data show CDR1 as MNHNY and CDR2 as SVGAGI (reference sequence). CDR3 amino acids: CASSYGRDYGYTF. The CDR3 bases are TGTGCCAGCAGTTACGGCAGGGACTATGGCTACACCTTC.

The chain carries TRBV30 and TRBJ2-6; D is uncertain. Germline V gives CDR1 GTSNPN, CDR2 SVGIG (reference sequence). V was shortened by 5 bases and J by 2 bases, with 7 bases between the two germline ends. The CDR3 loop spans 13 amino acids. Written as DNA, the CDR3 is TGTGCCTGGGTGACCCCTGGGGCCAACGTCCTGACTTTC. It is translated as CAWVTPGANVLTF.

This clone was observed a few times. The chain is built from TRBV7-3 and TRBJ2-5; 8 nucleotides match TRBD2. The CDR3 consists of 14 residues. V gave up 8 bases and J gave up 1 base; unmatched junction bases: 6. Germline V gene data show CDR1 as SGHTA and CDR2 as FQGTGA. In nucleotides, the CDR3 is TGTGCCAGCTCCCGCGGGGGGCCCCAAGAGACCCAGTACTTC. This codes for CASSRGGPQETQYF. Full variable domain (rest looked up from reference TRBV7-3 and TRBJ2-5): GAGVSQTPSNKVTEKGKYVELRCDPISGHTALYWYRQSLGQGPEFLIYFQGTGAADDSGLPNDRFFAVRPEGSVSTLKIQRTERGDSAVYLCASSRGGPQETQYFGPGTRLLVL.

The V gene is TRBV29-1, the J gene TRBJ1-5; D remains ambiguous. Germline assignment: CDR1 SQVTM and CDR2 ANQGSEA. With 8 bases removed from V and 4 bases from J, the gap between germline ends came to 12 bases. The CDR3 sequence is 12 residues long. The CDR3 is CSIGETNQPQHF. The CDR3 DNA reads as TGCAGCATCGGGGAGACGAATCAGCCCCAGCATTTT.

This clone was seen only a few times. The sample holds other DNA sequences that translate to the same CDR3. The V and J genes are TRBV30 and TRBJ1-1, with a weak D call TRBD1 (6 bases). Germline V lookup: CDR1 GTSNPN, CDR2 SVGIG (reference sequence). The CDR3 totals 13 residues. V lost 2 bases and J lost 1, with 8 bases in between. CDR3 amino acids: CAWSRTANTEAFF. The CDR3 DNA reads as TGTGCCTGGAGTAGGACAGCGAACACTGAAGCTTTCTTT.

CDR3 loop: CASSLQGAGAYEQYF. The CDR3 bases are TGTGCCAGCAGCCTACAGGGGGCGGGGGCCTACGAGCAGTACTTC. The gene calls are TRBV7-2 and TRBJ2-7; 9 bases match TRBD1. V gave up 5 bases and J gave up 2 bases; unmatched junction bases: 7. CDR1 SGHTA and CDR2 FQGNSA come from the germline V gene. CDR3 length: 15 amino acids.

The rearrangement joins TRBV19 to TRBJ2-7; D is perhaps TRBD1 (7 bases). The CDR3 is made up of 14 amino acids. From germline, CDR1 is LNHDA and CDR2 SQIVND (reference sequence). V was pared by 6 bases and J by 0 bases, with 12 bases between. In DNA form, the CDR3 reads TGTGCCAGTAGCAGGGGGGCCGGCTCCTACGAGCAGTACTTC. As protein: CASSRGAGSYEQYF.